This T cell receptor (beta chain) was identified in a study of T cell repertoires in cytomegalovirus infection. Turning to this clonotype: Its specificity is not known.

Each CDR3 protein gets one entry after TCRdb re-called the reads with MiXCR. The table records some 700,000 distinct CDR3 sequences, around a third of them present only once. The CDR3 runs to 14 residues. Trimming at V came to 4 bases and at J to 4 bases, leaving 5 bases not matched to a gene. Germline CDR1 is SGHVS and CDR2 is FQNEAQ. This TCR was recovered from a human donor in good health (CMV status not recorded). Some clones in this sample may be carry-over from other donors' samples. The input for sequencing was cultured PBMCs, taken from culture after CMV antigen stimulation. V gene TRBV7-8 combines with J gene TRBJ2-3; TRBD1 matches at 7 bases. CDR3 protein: CASSSNRGADTQYF. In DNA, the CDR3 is TGTGCCAGCAGCTCAAACAGGGGTGCAGATACGCAGTATTTT.